These 28 T cell receptor beta chains came from one sample sequenced in a study of blood T cell repertoires in COVID-19. Some clones are missing from TCRdb's copy, which holds only in-frame ones; the method was immunoSEQ multiplex PCR. Here the sample spans 150,000 to 200,000 clones, around 89% being singletons. The specimen sequenced was peripheral blood. All receptors derive from a man in his late teens or twenties who had recovered from COVID-19.

The chain recombines TRBV6-5 with TRBJ2-1, with TRBD2 matching over 10 bases. Unmatched junction bases numbered 5, after V lost 6 bases and J lost 3 bases. The germline CDR1 and CDR2 sequences are MNHEY and SVGAGI. The CDR3 has 15 amino acids. The CDR3 DNA reads as TGTGCCAGCAGCCTGAGACTAGCGGGCTACAATGAGCAGTTCTTC. The encoded protein is CASSLRLAGYNEQFF.

The chain has TRBV9 and TRBJ1-3; unclear D gene. Germline V gene sequence: CDR1 SGDLS, CDR2 YYNGEE. This CDR3 contains 14 residues. V gave up 1 base and J gave up 3 bases, with 8 bases separating them. The CDR3 DNA sequence: TGTGCCAGCAGCGTAACCGGGGTTGGAAACACCATATATTTT. Protein sequence: CASSVTGVGNTIYF.

The chain combines TRBV6-5 with TRBJ2-5; D is perhaps TRBD1 (6 bases). The CDR3 loop spans 14 amino acids. The ends were cut back, 5 bases at V and 2 bases at J, with 12 bases in the middle. In germline, CDR1 is MNHEY, CDR2 SVGAGI. The CDR3 nucleotides are TGTGCCAGCAGTACCGGGACAATACAAGAGACCCAGTACTTC. It codes for CASSTGTIQETQYF.

The V call is TRBV6-2 or TRBV6-3, the J call TRBJ2-7, with D maybe TRBD1 (6 bases). The germline V gene encodes CDR1 MNHEY and CDR2 SVGEGT. This CDR3 comprises 16 residues. The V end lost 6 bases, the J end lost 0 bases, and 18 bases lay between the germline ends. The CDR3 DNA sequence: TGTGCCAGCAGCGGCCGGTGGGACACCGGCTCCTACGAGCAGTACTTC. Translating it yields CASSGRWDTGSYEQYF.

This chain uses TRBV7-2 with TRBJ2-3; perhaps TRBD1 as D (6 bases). In germline, CDR1 is SGHTA, CDR2 FQGNSA. The V gene lost 0 bases and the J gene lost 10 bases, with 8 bases spanning the gap. CDR3 size: 12 residues. Written as DNA, the CDR3 is TGTGCCAGCAGCTTAGCACAGGGTGCGCAGTATTTT. This translates into CASSLAQGAQYF.

The chain joins TRBV4-3 to TRBJ1-2; D is possibly TRBD1 (5 bases). V shed 1 base and J shed 6 bases, with 18 bases lying between them. There are 16 residues in the CDR3. CDR1 and CDR2 (germline): LGHNA, YSLEER. Here the CDR3 DNA reads TGCGCCAGCAGCCAAGTTTCTGGAAACAGGCCGAATGGCTACACCTTC. This sequence encodes CASSQVSGNRPNGYTF.

The chain recombines TRBV6-5 with TRBJ2-2; 11 nucleotides agree with TRBD1. This CDR3 contains 14 residues. J gave up 6 bases and V 6 bases, and 3 bases lay outside the gene matches. Germline V CDR1 and CDR2: MNHEY, SVGAGI. CDR3 sequence: CASRRDRGSGELFF. The CDR3 region has the DNA TGTGCCAGCAGAAGGGACAGGGGGTCCGGGGAGCTGTTTTTT.

V gene TRBV11-1 combines with J gene TRBJ1-1; D perhaps matches TRBD1 (6 bases). The CDR3 has 12 residues. Germline V gives CDR1 SGHAT, CDR2 FQDESV (reference sequence). V gave up 3 bases and J gave up 6 bases, with 8 bases separating them. CDR3 in DNA: TGTGCCAGCAGCTTGTGGACAGCTGAAGCTTTCTTT. Translating it yields CASSLWTAEAFF.

V and J are TRBV2 and TRBJ2-1; tentative D call: TRBD1 (6 bases). V was pared by 7 bases and J by 4 bases, with 8 bases between. The CDR3 length is 12 residues. In germline, CDR1 is SNHLY, CDR2 FYNNEI. The CDR3 protein is CASNRAYNEQFF. The CDR3 coding sequence is TGTGCCAGCAACAGGGCATACAATGAGCAGTTCTTC.

A single count supports this clone. The chain uses TRBV12-3 or TRBV12-4 and TRBJ1-2; D is uncertain. The germline V and J ends were trimmed by 9 bases and 4 bases, with 12 bases remaining between them. There are 12 residues in the CDR3. The CDR3 bases are TGTGCCAGTTCGGTGGGAGGCTATGGCTACACCTTC. This codes for CASSVGGYGYTF.

This clone appeared once. The chain carries TRBV28 and TRBJ2-4, with 9 nucleotides matching TRBD1. V shed 4 bases, J shed 3 bases, and the junction held 10 bases outside the gene matches. The CDR3 consists of 17 residues. Germline-derived CDR1 and CDR2 are MDHEN and SYDVKM. Here the CDR3 reads CASSSGDRALDKNIQYF. The CDR3 DNA reads TGTGCCAGCAGTTCAGGGGACAGGGCGCTGGACAAAAACATTCAGTACTTC.

The genes are TRBV11-2 and TRBJ1-3, with D hard to call. The CDR3 is 17 residues long. Between the trimmed V and J ends, which lost 3 bases and 0 bases, there was a span of 15 bases. The germline CDR1 and CDR2 sequences are SGHAT and FQNNGV. The CDR3 DNA reads as TGTGCCAGCAGCTTGGGTCGGGGATTGAGCTCTGGAAACACCATATATTTT. This sequence encodes CASSLGRGLSSGNTIYF. Using reference TRBV11-2 and TRBJ1-3 for the parts outside the CDR3, the full variable domain is EAGVAQSPRYKIIEKRQSVAFWCNPISGHATLYWYQQILGQGPKLLIQFQNNGVVDDSQLPKDRFSAERLKGVDSTLKIQPAKLEDSAVYLCASSLGRGLSSGNTIYFGEGSWLTVV.

This clone was recorded once. This rearrangement joins TRBV19 to TRBJ2-7; 10 bases fit TRBD1. V was clipped by 6 bases and J by 5 bases; unmatched bases: 4. CDR1 and CDR2 (germline): LNHDA, SQIVND (reference sequence). The CDR3 is 13 amino acids. The CDR3 region is CASSRDRGDEQYF. The CDR3 DNA sequence: TGTGCCAGTAGCCGGGACAGGGGCGACGAGCAGTACTTC.

This rearrangement joins TRBV6-6 to TRBJ1-5; a possible D gene is TRBD1 (5 bases). The CDR3 covers 15 residues. Germline CDR1 MNHNY, CDR2 SVGAGI (reference sequence). Between the trimmed V and J ends, which lost 4 bases and 0 bases, there was a span of 10 bases. The CDR3 here is CASSLQGSSNQPQHF. The CDR3 DNA reads TGTGCCAGCAGTTTGCAGGGAAGTAGCAATCAGCCCCAGCATTTT.

This sequence joins TRBV15 and TRBJ1-1; D possibly corresponds to TRBD1 (6 bases). Trimming cost V 0 bases and J 10 bases, with 15 bases left between them. The CDR3 runs 14 residues. Germline V gene lookup returns CDR1 LNHNV and CDR2 YYDKDF (reference sequence). The CDR3 loop reads CATSRDWGRSGAFF. The CDR3 nucleotides are TGTGCCACCAGCAGAGATTGGGGGCGAAGCGGAGCTTTCTTT.

This chain links TRBV5-4 with TRBJ2-3; 7 nucleotides align to TRBD1. With V trimmed by 4 bases and J by 6 bases, 11 bases remained unmatched. Germline V gives CDR1 SGHNT, CDR2 YYREEE (reference sequence). CDR3 length: 15 residues. CDR3: CASSDARGTGDTQYF. The CDR3 DNA sequence: TGTGCCAGCAGCGACGCCAGGGGGACGGGGGATACGCAGTATTTT.

The chain couples TRBV14 to TRBJ1-3; D unclear. V was cut by 1 base and J by 0 bases, with 10 bases left in between. Per germline, CDR1 SGHDN and CDR2 FVKESK. The CDR3 is 16 amino acids. CDR3 protein: CASSQVRQISGNTIYF. CDR3 DNA sequence: TGTGCCAGCAGCCAAGTCCGTCAGATCTCTGGAAACACCATATATTTT.

The chain joins TRBV11-2 to TRBJ2-1; D is uncertain. Germline CDR1 reads SGHAT; CDR2 reads FQNNGV. The V end lost 0 bases, the J end lost 5 bases, and 5 bases lay between the germline ends. The CDR3 covers 13 residues. CDR3 DNA: TGTGCCAGCAGCTTAGATCTTCACAATGAGCAGTTCTTC. Translating it yields CASSLDLHNEQFF.

This chain links TRBV5-1 with TRBJ1-1, with a possible D match to TRBD1 (6 bases). Germline V lookup: CDR1 SGHRS, CDR2 YFSETQ. Trimming pared 3 bases from V and 7 bases from J, leaving 13 bases between. The CDR3 extends over 13 amino acids. Here the CDR3 reads CASSWNRADEAFF. The CDR3 DNA follows: TGCGCCAGCAGCTGGAACAGGGCGGATGAAGCTTTCTTT. Together with reference TRBV5-1 and TRBJ1-1, the CDR3 gives the full variable domain: KAGVTQTPRYLIKTRGQQVTLSCSPISGHRSVSWYQQTPGQGLQFLFEYFSETQRNKGNFPGRFSGRQFSNSRSEMNVSTLELGDSALYLCASSWNRADEAFFGQGTRLTVV.

DNA for the CDR3: TGTGCCAGCAGCTTAGGTAATAGCAATCAGCCCCAGCATTTT. Protein product: CASSLGNSNQPQHF. The chain couples TRBV7-9 to TRBJ1-5, with D unclear. Trimming pared 1 base from V and 0 bases from J, leaving 4 bases between. This CDR3 region has 14 residues. Germline V gene sequence: CDR1 SEHNR, CDR2 FQNEAQ (reference sequence).

This clone was detected ten times or more. V and J are TRBV27 and TRBJ2-3; TRBD1 aligns across 8 bases. Germline CDR1 is MNHEY and CDR2 is SMNVEV (reference sequence). V lost 5 bases to trimming and J lost 3 bases; unmatched junction nucleotides: 4. This CDR3 region has 14 residues. CDR3 amino acids: CASSQGQETDTQYF. The CDR3 nucleotides read TGTGCCAGCAGTCAGGGACAGGAGACAGATACGCAGTATTTT.

This clone has just a few counts. The V gene is TRBV7-8, the J gene TRBJ1-3; 7 bases line up with TRBD1. V shed 5 bases and J 8 bases; nucleotides not matched to a gene: 9. Per the germline V gene, CDR1 is SGHVS and CDR2 is FQNEAQ. The CDR3 has 14 amino acids. CDR3 nucleotide sequence: TGTGCCAGCAGCCGGCAGGGGGTCAAGGACACCATATATTTT. It specifies CASSRQGVKDTIYF.

The CDR3, as DNA: TGTGCCAGCAGCCCCCTAGCGTCCAGATACAATGAGCAGTTCTTC. Residues: CASSPLASRYNEQFF. The chain has TRBV5-5 and TRBJ2-1; TRBD2 is a possible D gene (6 bases). This CDR3 contains 15 residues. Germline CDR1 reads SGHKS; CDR2 reads YYEKEE (reference sequence). The V end lost 4 bases, the J end lost 4 bases, and 15 bases lay between the germline ends. Based on the CDR3 plus reference TRBV5-5 and TRBJ2-1, the full variable domain is DAGVTQSPTHLIKTRGQQVTLRCSPISGHKSVSWYQQVLGQGPQFIFQYYEKEERGRGNFPDRFSARQFPNYSSELNVNALLLGDSALYLCASSPLASRYNEQFFGPGTRLTVL.

V and J are TRBV6-5 and TRBJ2-3, with D possibly matching TRBD2 (6 bases). This CDR3 spans 16 amino acids. Germline V gives CDR1 MNHEY, CDR2 SVGAGI. V was shortened by 2 bases and J by 0 bases, with 12 bases between the two germline ends. The CDR3 loop is CASSYGVADSTDTQYF. CDR3 in DNA: TGTGCCAGCAGTTACGGGGTAGCGGATAGCACAGATACGCAGTATTTT.

Remarks on this clone: A much larger clone is a single base away; this may be a read error. The chain has TRBV5-4 and TRBJ1-1, with D maybe TRBD1 (5 bases). V dropped 0 bases and J dropped 1 base, with 7 bases sitting between them. This CDR3 has 14 residues. Germline V CDR1 and CDR2: SGHNT, YYREEE (reference sequence). The CDR3 spells CASSLVGGNTEAFF. The CDR3 DNA follows: TGTGCCAGCAGCTTGGTCGGGGGGAACACTGAAGCTTTCTTT.

The chain is built from TRBV11-1 and TRBJ2-7; D call uncertain. The CDR3 is 14 residues long. Germline CDR1 SGHAT, CDR2 FQDESV (reference sequence). V lost 2 bases to trimming and J lost 4 bases, with 12 bases between them. The DNA for the CDR3 is TGTGCCAGCAGCTTACACAGTTCCTCTTACGAGCAGTACTTC. This gives the protein CASSLHSSSYEQYF.

The V gene is TRBV9, the J gene TRBJ1-4, with a weak D call TRBD1 (6 bases). The V and J ends lost 4 bases and 8 bases respectively, with 9 bases between them. Germline lookup yields CDR1 SGDLS and CDR2 YYNGEE. This CDR3 contains 12 residues. The CDR3 protein is CASSPRGEKLFF. In nucleotides, the CDR3 is TGTGCCAGCAGCCCGAGGGGGGAAAAACTGTTTTTT.

This clone was found once. The chain links TRBV18 to TRBJ2-7; the match to TRBD1 covers 9 bases. This CDR3 is 14 amino acids long. The germline V gene encodes CDR1 KGHSH and CDR2 LQKENI. Trimming cost V 3 bases and J 6 bases; bases outside gene matches: 6. This CDR3 is CASSPWTGEVEQYF. The CDR3 DNA reads TGTGCCAGCTCACCCTGGACAGGGGAAGTCGAGCAGTACTTC.